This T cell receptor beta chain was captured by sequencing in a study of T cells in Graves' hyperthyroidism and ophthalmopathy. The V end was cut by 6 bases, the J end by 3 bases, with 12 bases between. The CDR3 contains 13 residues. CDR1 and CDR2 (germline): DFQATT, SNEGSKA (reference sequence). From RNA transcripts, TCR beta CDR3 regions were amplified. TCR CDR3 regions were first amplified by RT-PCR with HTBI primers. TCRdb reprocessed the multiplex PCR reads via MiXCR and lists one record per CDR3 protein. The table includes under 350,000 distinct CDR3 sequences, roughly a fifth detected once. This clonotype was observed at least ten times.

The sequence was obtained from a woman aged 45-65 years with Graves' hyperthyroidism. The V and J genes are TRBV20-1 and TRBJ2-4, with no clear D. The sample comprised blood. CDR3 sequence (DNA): TGCAGTGCAGCTCCTCAAGGCAAAAACATTCAGTACTTC. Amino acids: CSAAPQGKNIQYF.